This T cell receptor (beta chain) was sequenced for a study of radiotherapy plus CTLA-4 blockade in lung cancer. Broader study findings: After treatment with radiotherapy plus ipilimumab, TCR clones that came from the tumor expanded in blood.

Data came from immunoSEQ multiplex PCR; TCRdb stores just in-frame clones and leaves some out. The sample holds about 90,000 clones, over 75% seen once. Concerning this clone: The antigen remains undetermined.

The sequencing here drew on peripheral blood, taken from a patient treated with radiotherapy plus ipilimumab. The clonotype was recovered from a human donor with non-small cell lung cancer that progressed on radiotherapy plus ipilimumab.

In nucleotides, the CDR3 is TGCGCCAGCAGCCAAAGGGGGGAATGGACAGGAACAGCCTACGAGCAGTACTTC. Translated: CASSQRGEWTGTAYEQYF. V gene TRBV4-1 combines with J gene TRBJ2-7; tentative D call: TRBD1 (7 bases). Germline CDR1 and CDR2: MGHRA and YSYEKL. This CDR3 is 18 amino acids long. V dropped 2 bases and J dropped 2 bases, with 22 bases sitting between them.